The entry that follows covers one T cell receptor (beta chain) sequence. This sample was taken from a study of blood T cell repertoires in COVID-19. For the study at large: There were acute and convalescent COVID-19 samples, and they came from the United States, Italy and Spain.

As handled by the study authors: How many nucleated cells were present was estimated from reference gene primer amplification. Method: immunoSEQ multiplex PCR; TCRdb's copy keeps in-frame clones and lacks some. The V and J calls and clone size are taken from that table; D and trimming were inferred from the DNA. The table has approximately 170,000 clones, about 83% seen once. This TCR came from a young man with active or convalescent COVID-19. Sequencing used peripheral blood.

In DNA form, the CDR3 reads TGTGCCAGCAGCTCCCTGGCAGGGCCCCACACTGAAGCTTTCTTT. Amino acids: CASSSLAGPHTEAFF. The genes are TRBV9 and TRBJ1-1; a weak D match, TRBD1 (5 bases). Germline V gene data show CDR1 as SGDLS and CDR2 as YYNGEE. The V and J ends lost 4 bases and 3 bases respectively, with 16 bases between them. This CDR3 has 15 residues.